These T cell receptor beta chains were read from a single sample in a study of T-cell reconstitution after alpha-beta-depleted transplantation in children. TCRdb reanalysed the PCR reads using MiXCR and keeps one entry per CDR3 protein. The repertoire holds 900,000 or so distinct CDR3 sequences, with less than 20% as singletons. Here the sequenced sample was PBMCs, mostly from graft donor cells, taken 360 days after TCRalphabeta/CD19-depleted stem cell transplant. Receptors were obtained from a male patient younger than 18 who had a stem cell transplant for acute lymphoblastic leukemia, so the T cells may come from the graft donor. Both conserved end residues are part of each CDR3. The D gene is left open where the match is weak. Clone size is stated in some rows and not others, as once, few, many or a class when expanded.

d_gene: NA; j_gene: TRBJ2-2; v_gene: TRBV6-5; abundance: few; CDR3nt: TGTGCCAGCAGTTACCTGTACGCCGGGGAGCTGTTTTTT; CDR3aa: CASSYLYAGELFF
d_gene: NA; j_gene: TRBJ2-1; v_gene: TRBV24-1; abundance: NA; CDR3nt: TGTGCCACCAGCTTAACGGGTTACAATGAGCAGTTCTTC; CDR3aa: CATSLTGYNEQFF
d_gene: TRBD2; j_gene: TRBJ2-1; v_gene: TRBV10-3; abundance: few; CDR3nt: TGTGCCATCAGTGAGTCAACGAGACTAGCGGGAGACAATGAGCAGTTCTTC; CDR3aa: CAISESTRLAGDNEQFF
d_gene: TRBD2; j_gene: TRBJ2-7; v_gene: TRBV5-1; abundance: NA; CDR3nt: TGCGCCAGCAGTAAAGGACTAGCGGGATTAACCTCCTACGAGCAGTACTTC; CDR3aa: CASSKGLAGLTSYEQYF
d_gene: NA; j_gene: TRBJ2-5; v_gene: TRBV7-3; abundance: NA; CDR3nt: TGTGCCAGCAGCTTAATGGGGGCCGCGGAGACCCAGTACTTC; CDR3aa: CASSLMGAAETQYF
d_gene: TRBD1; j_gene: TRBJ1-4; v_gene: TRBV11-1; abundance: NA; CDR3nt: TGTGCCAGCAGAGCCGCCGGGACAGGGTTTACGTCAGGCGAAAAACTGTTTTTT; CDR3aa: CASRAAGTGFTSGEKLFF
d_gene: TRBD1; j_gene: TRBJ1-2; v_gene: TRBV2; abundance: few; CDR3nt: TGTGCCAGCAGTGATGGACAGGGCTTCAACTATGGCTACACCTTC; CDR3aa: CASSDGQGFNYGYTF
d_gene: TRBD1; j_gene: TRBJ2-1; v_gene: TRBV28; abundance: few; CDR3nt: TGTGCCAGCGCAGACAGGGGCTACAATGAGCAGTTCTTC; CDR3aa: CASADRGYNEQFF
d_gene: NA; j_gene: TRBJ2-3; v_gene: TRBV15; abundance: few; CDR3nt: TGTGCCACCAGCAGAGGTGGGACCGCAGATACGCAGTATTTT; CDR3aa: CATSRGGTADTQYF
d_gene: NA; j_gene: TRBJ2-7; v_gene: TRBV2; abundance: NA; CDR3nt: TGTGCCAGCAGGAGGCAGGGTGTCGACTACGAGCAGTACTTC; CDR3aa: CASRRQGVDYEQYF
d_gene: NA; j_gene: TRBJ1-2; v_gene: TRBV6-5; abundance: NA; CDR3nt: TGTGCCAGCAGGCCTCCCGGGACACTCTCCTATGGCTACACCTTC; CDR3aa: CASRPPGTLSYGYTF
d_gene: NA; j_gene: TRBJ2-3; v_gene: TRBV6-5; abundance: NA; CDR3nt: TGTGCCAGCAGTTACTCAGGGGGACTTTGGTATACGCAGTATTTT; CDR3aa: CASSYSGGLWYTQYF
d_gene: NA; j_gene: TRBJ1-2; v_gene: TRBV27; abundance: NA; CDR3nt: TGTGCCAGCAGGAAAGTTGGGGGGAACTATGGCTACACCTTC; CDR3aa: CASRKVGGNYGYTF
d_gene: NA; j_gene: TRBJ2-7; v_gene: TRBV7-6; abundance: many; CDR3nt: TGTGCCAGCGGCCGGGGGTACGAGCAGTACTTC; CDR3aa: CASGRGYEQYF
d_gene: NA; j_gene: TRBJ2-4; v_gene: TRBV20-1; abundance: NA; CDR3nt: TGCAGTGCTAGAGTGGACCCTCTAGCCAAAAACATTCAGTACTTC; CDR3aa: CSARVDPLAKNIQYF
d_gene: NA; j_gene: TRBJ2-1; v_gene: TRBV6-2/TRBV6-3; abundance: few; CDR3nt: TGTGCCAGCAGTTACCGCCGGGACTTCGATCACCTGAGCTCCTACAATGAGCAGTTCTTC; CDR3aa: CASSYRRDFDHLSSYNEQFF
d_gene: TRBD2; j_gene: TRBJ2-1; v_gene: TRBV10-3; abundance: many; CDR3nt: TGTGCCATCAGTGAGAAGGCGGGAGGGAAGTCCTATGAGCAGTTCTTC; CDR3aa: CAISEKAGGKSYEQFF
d_gene: TRBD1; j_gene: TRBJ2-3; v_gene: TRBV9; abundance: NA; CDR3nt: TGTGCCAGCAGCGCGACAGGGGGAACAACAGATACGCAGTATTTT; CDR3aa: CASSATGGTTDTQYF
d_gene: NA; j_gene: TRBJ1-5; v_gene: TRBV6-6; abundance: NA; CDR3nt: TGTGCCAGCAGTAAGACACAGGTGAACCCCCAGCATTTT; CDR3aa: CASSKTQVNPQHF
d_gene: NA; j_gene: TRBJ1-1; v_gene: TRBV13; abundance: NA; CDR3nt: TGTGCCAGCAGCCCGGCAGGCCCCTACACTGAAGCTTTCTTT; CDR3aa: CASSPAGPYTEAFF
d_gene: TRBD2; j_gene: TRBJ2-5; v_gene: TRBV5-1; abundance: few; CDR3nt: TGCGCCAGCAGCTTGGAATCGGGAGGTAGAGAGACCCAGTACTTC; CDR3aa: CASSLESGGRETQYF
d_gene: NA; j_gene: TRBJ1-1; v_gene: TRBV20-1; abundance: NA; CDR3nt: TGCAGTGCCGTGAGGGGGGTTGAAGCTTTCTTT; CDR3aa: CSAVRGVEAFF
d_gene: TRBD1; j_gene: TRBJ2-1; v_gene: TRBV10-3; abundance: NA; CDR3nt: TGTGCCATCAGGAAAGGACAGGGGGCGGGAAATGAGCAGTTCTTC; CDR3aa: CAIRKGQGAGNEQFF
d_gene: NA; j_gene: TRBJ2-6; v_gene: TRBV4-1; abundance: NA; CDR3nt: TGCGCCAGCAGCCAAGGTGAACGGAGCTCTGGGGCCAACGTCCTGACTTTC; CDR3aa: CASSQGERSSGANVLTF
d_gene: NA; j_gene: TRBJ2-7; v_gene: TRBV7-2; abundance: once; CDR3nt: TGTGCCAGCAGCCTTCAGGTGACGGGGAGCAACGAGCAGTACTTC; CDR3aa: CASSLQVTGSNEQYF
d_gene: NA; j_gene: TRBJ2-4; v_gene: TRBV12-3/TRBV12-4; abundance: many; CDR3nt: TGTGCCAGCAGTCTCGGGGCCCGGAGCATTCAGTACTTC; CDR3aa: CASSLGARSIQYF
d_gene: NA; j_gene: TRBJ1-2; v_gene: TRBV20-1; abundance: NA; CDR3nt: TGCAGTGCTCTTAGACAGACAGTTTATGGCTACACCTTC; CDR3aa: CSALRQTVYGYTF
d_gene: NA; j_gene: TRBJ2-3; v_gene: TRBV7-9; abundance: few; CDR3nt: TGTGCCAGCAGCTTAGTGCAGGGGGATACGCAGTATTTT; CDR3aa: CASSLVQGDTQYF
d_gene: TRBD2; j_gene: TRBJ2-7; v_gene: TRBV28; abundance: few; CDR3nt: TGTGCCAGCAGTTCGGGGACTAGCGAATCCGAGCAGTACTTC; CDR3aa: CASSSGTSESEQYF
d_gene: TRBD1; j_gene: TRBJ2-5; v_gene: TRBV4-2; abundance: NA; CDR3nt: TGTGCCAGCAGCCAAGAGACGGACAGGCCATCAGAGGAGACCCAGTACTTC; CDR3aa: CASSQETDRPSEETQYF
d_gene: NA; j_gene: TRBJ2-1; v_gene: TRBV4-1; abundance: NA; CDR3nt: TGCGCCAGCAGCGGCCGGACATCTGATTACAACGGTGAGCAGTTCTTC; CDR3aa: CASSGRTSDYNGEQFF
d_gene: TRBD1; j_gene: TRBJ1-2; v_gene: TRBV12-3/TRBV12-4; abundance: NA; CDR3nt: TGTGCCAGCAGTTTAGATGGCCGGGGAAGACAGGGCTATAACTATGGCTACACCTTC; CDR3aa: CASSLDGRGRQGYNYGYTF
d_gene: NA; j_gene: TRBJ1-2; v_gene: TRBV12-3/TRBV12-4; abundance: NA; CDR3nt: TGTGCCAGCAGTCCAGGAGCAGGGCAAGGATATGGCTACACCTTC; CDR3aa: CASSPGAGQGYGYTF
d_gene: NA; j_gene: TRBJ1-1; v_gene: TRBV18; abundance: NA; CDR3nt: TGTGCCAGCTCCTGGTCGGAGGTGAACACTGAAGCTTTCTTT; CDR3aa: CASSWSEVNTEAFF
d_gene: NA; j_gene: TRBJ2-3; v_gene: TRBV4-2; abundance: many; CDR3nt: TGTGCCAGCAGCCAAGATGGCAGAGGGGTTAAAGATACGCAGTATTTT; CDR3aa: CASSQDGRGVKDTQYF
d_gene: NA; j_gene: TRBJ2-1; v_gene: TRBV20-1; abundance: few; CDR3nt: TGCAGTGCTAGAGTGGGCCCGCCGCAGTTCTTC; CDR3aa: CSARVGPPQFF
d_gene: TRBD1; j_gene: TRBJ2-4; v_gene: TRBV20-1; abundance: NA; CDR3nt: TGCAGTGCCCCCGGGACAGTCCGAGCCAAAAACATTCAGTACTTC; CDR3aa: CSAPGTVRAKNIQYF